This T cell receptor (beta chain) was identified during a study of blood T cell repertoires in COVID-19. Study information: Sample material is recorded as cDNA or gDNA derived from T cells, B-cell-depleted T cells, or PBMCs.

The CDR3 is 13 residues long. Germline V gene lookup returns CDR1 ENHRY and CDR2 SYGVKD. The trim removed 8 bases at V and 1 base at J, leaving 4 bases unmatched. Per the authors' pipeline: Estimation of nucleated cell counts was performed using reference gene primer amplification. Data came from immunoSEQ multiplex PCR; TCRdb stores just in-frame clones and leaves some out. For V, J and clone size, that table is used; D and trimming come from the DNA. This sample has about 160,000 clones, with 60% to 85% found just once. The sequenced sample was peripheral blood. This receptor was identified in a man in his 70s with acute or convalescent COVID-19. The chain is built from TRBV10-3 and TRBJ2-7, with TRBD1 matching 8 bases. Written as DNA, the CDR3 is TGTGCCATCCGGGACAGGTCTTCCTACGAGCAGTACTTC. Translation: CAIRDRSSYEQYF.